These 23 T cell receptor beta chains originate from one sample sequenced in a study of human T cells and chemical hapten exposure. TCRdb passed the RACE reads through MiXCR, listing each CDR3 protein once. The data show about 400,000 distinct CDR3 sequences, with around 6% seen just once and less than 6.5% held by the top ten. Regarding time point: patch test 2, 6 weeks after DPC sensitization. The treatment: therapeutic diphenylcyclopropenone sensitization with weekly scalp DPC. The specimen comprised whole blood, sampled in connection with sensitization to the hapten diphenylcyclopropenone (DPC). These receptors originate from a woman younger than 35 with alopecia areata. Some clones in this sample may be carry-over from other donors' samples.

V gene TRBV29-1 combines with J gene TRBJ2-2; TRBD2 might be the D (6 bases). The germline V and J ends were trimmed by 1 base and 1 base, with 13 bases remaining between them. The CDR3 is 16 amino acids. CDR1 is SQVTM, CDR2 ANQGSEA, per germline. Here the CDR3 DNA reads TGCAGCGTTGAAGGGACGGCCGGGGGGAACACCGGGGAGCTGTTTTTT. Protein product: CSVEGTAGGNTGELFF.

CDR3 coding DNA: TGTGCCAGCAGCGCACGACTAGCGGGGATCACAGATACGCAGTATTTT. This codes for CASSARLAGITDTQYF. V gene TRBV9 combines with J gene TRBJ2-3; the match to TRBD2 covers 11 bases. This CDR3 spans 16 amino acids. Germline V gene data show CDR1 as SGDLS and CDR2 as YYNGEE. The J segment lost 2 bases and the V segment lost 3 bases, leaving 5 bases of the junction unmatched.

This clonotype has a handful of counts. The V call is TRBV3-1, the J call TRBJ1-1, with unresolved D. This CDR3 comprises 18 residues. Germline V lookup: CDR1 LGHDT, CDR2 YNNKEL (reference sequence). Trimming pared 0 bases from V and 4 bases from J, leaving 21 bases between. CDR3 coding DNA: TGTGCCAGCAGCCAAGATTTTCTGGACGGGAAGGTCTCCACTGAAGCTTTCTTT. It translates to CASSQDFLDGKVSTEAFF. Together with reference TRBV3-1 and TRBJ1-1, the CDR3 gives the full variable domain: DTAVSQTPKYLVTQMGNDKSIKCEQNLGHDTMYWYKQDSKKFLKIMFSYNNKELIINETVPNRFSPKSPDKAHLNLHINSLELGDSAVYFCASSQDFLDGKVSTEAFFGQGTRLTVV.

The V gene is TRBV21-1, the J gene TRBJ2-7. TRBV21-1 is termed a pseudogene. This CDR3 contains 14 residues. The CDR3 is CASSKEVSGGEQYF. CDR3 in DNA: TGTGCCAGCAGCAAAGAGGTTAGTGGTGGCGAGCAGTACTTC.

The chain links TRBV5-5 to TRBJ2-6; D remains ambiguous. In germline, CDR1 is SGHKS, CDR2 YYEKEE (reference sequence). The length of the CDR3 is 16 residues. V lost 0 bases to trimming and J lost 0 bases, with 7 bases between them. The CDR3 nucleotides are TGTGCCAGCAGCTTGGAATGGGTCTCTGGGGCCAACGTCCTGACTTTC. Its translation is CASSLEWVSGANVLTF.

DNA of the CDR3: TGTGCCAGCAGTGAAAGTTCAGATACGCAGTATTTT. Protein product: CASSESSDTQYF. The genes are TRBV2 and TRBJ2-3; the D is unclear. The V gene lost 2 bases and the J gene lost 4 bases, with 4 bases spanning the gap. The CDR3 totals 12 residues. The germline gives CDR1 SNHLY, CDR2 FYNNEI.

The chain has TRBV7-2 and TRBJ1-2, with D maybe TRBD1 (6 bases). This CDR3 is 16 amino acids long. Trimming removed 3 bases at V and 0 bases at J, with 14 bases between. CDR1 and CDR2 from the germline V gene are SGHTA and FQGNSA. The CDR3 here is CASSLTDRRANYGYTF. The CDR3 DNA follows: TGTGCCAGCAGCTTGACCGACAGGAGAGCTAACTATGGCTACACCTTC.

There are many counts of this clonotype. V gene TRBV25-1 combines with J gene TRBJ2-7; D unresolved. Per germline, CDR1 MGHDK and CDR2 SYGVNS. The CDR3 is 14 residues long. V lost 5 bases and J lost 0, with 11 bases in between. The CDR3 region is CASSKQQFSYEQYF. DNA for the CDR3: TGTGCCAGCAGTAAGCAGCAGTTCTCCTACGAGCAGTACTTC.

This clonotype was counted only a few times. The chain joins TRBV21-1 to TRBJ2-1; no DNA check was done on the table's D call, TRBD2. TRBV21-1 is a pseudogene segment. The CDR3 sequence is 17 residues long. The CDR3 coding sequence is TGTGCCAGCAGCAAAGCTCAGGGGCAGGCCAGGAGGGCTGAGCAGTTCTTC. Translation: CASSKAQGQARRAEQFF.

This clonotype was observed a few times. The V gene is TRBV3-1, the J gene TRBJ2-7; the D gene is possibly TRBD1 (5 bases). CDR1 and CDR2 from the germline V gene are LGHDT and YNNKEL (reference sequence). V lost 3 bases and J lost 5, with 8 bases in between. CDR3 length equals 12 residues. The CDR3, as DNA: TGTGCCAGCAGCCAGGGGCCGGACGAGCAGTACTTC. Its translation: CASSQGPDEQYF.

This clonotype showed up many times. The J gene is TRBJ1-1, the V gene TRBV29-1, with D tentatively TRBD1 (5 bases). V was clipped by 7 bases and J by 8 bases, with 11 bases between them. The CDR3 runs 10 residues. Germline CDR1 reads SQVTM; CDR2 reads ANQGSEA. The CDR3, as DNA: TGCAGCGCCACACACAGGGAAGCTTTCTTT. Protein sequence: CSATHREAFF.

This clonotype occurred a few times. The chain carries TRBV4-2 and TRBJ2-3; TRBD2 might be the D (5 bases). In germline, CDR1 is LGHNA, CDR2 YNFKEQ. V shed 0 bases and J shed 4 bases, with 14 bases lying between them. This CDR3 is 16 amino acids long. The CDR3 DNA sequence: TGTGCCAGCAGCCAAGAACCTGGGGAGCCAGCAGATACGCAGTATTTT. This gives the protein CASSQEPGEPADTQYF.

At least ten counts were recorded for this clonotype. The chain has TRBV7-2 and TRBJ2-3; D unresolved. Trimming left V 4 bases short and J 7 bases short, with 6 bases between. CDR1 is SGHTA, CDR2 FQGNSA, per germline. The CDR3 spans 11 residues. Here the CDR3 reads CASSSGYTQYF. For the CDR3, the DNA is TGTGCCAGCAGCTCAGGCTATACGCAGTATTTT.

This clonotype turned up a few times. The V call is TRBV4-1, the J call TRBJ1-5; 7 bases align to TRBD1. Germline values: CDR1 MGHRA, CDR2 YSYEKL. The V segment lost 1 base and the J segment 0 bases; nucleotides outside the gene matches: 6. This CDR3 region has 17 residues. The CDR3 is CASSQGQGLYSNQPQHF. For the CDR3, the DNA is TGCGCCAGCAGCCAAGGACAGGGACTCTATAGCAATCAGCCCCAGCATTTT.

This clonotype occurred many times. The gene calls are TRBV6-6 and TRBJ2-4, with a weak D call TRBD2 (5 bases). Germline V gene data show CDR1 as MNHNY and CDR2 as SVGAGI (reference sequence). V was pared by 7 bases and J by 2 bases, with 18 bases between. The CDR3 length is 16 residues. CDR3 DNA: TGTGCCAGCACCCCTCGCCGGGGTGGTCCCAAAAACATTCAGTACTTC. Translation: CASTPRRGGPKNIQYF.

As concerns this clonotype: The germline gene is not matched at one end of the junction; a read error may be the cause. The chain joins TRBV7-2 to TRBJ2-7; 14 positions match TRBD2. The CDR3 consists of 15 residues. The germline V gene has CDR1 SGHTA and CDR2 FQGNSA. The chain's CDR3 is CASSLVSGTSGGPLF. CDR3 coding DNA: TGTGCCAGCAGCTTAGTCTCCGGGACTAGCGGGGGTCCACTCTTC.

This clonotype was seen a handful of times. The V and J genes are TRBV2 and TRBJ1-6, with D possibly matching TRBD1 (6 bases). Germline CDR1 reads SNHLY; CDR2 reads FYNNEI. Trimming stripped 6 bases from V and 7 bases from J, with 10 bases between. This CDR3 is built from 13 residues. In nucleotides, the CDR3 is TGTGCCAGCAGATGGACAGAAAATTCACCCCTCCACTTT. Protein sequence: CASRWTENSPLHF.

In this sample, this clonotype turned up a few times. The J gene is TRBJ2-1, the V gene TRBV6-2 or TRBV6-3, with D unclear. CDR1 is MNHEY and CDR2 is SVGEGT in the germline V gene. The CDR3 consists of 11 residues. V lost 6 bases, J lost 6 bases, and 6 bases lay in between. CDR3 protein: CASRFFNEQFF. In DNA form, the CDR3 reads TGTGCCAGCAGGTTCTTCAATGAGCAGTTCTTC.

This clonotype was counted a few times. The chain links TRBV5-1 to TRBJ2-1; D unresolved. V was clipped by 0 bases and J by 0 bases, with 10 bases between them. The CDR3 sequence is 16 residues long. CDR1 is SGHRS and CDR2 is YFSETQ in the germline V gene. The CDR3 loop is CASSLAKTSSYNEQFF. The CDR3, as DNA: TGCGCCAGCAGCTTGGCCAAGACGAGCTCCTACAATGAGCAGTTCTTC.

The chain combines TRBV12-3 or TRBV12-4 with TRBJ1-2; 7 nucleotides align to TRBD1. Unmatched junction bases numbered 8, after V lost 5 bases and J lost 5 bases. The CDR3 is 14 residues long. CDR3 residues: CASSPRGQEYGYTF. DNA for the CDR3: TGTGCCAGCAGTCCCCGTGGACAGGAGTATGGCTACACCTTC.

CDR3 bases: TGCAGCGTTGGGTCCTTCGGGGGCGCCTACAATGAGCAGTTCTTC. This sequence encodes CSVGSFGGAYNEQFF. V is TRBV29-1 and J is TRBJ2-1; D is tentatively TRBD1 or TRBD2 (6 bases each). Germline V gene data show CDR1 as SQVTM and CDR2 as ANQGSEA. The CDR3 has 15 amino acids. The V and J ends lost 4 bases and 2 bases respectively, with 15 bases between them.

The CDR3 is CSAPHEGGNQPQHF. The DNA of the CDR3 is TGCAGTGCTCCGCACGAGGGGGGCAATCAGCCCCAGCATTTT. The V call is TRBV20-1, the J call TRBJ1-5, with D perhaps matching TRBD1 (6 bases). Germline values: CDR1 DFQATT, CDR2 SNEGSKA (reference sequence). The CDR3 has 14 amino acids. With 5 bases removed from V and 2 bases from J, the gap between germline ends came to 13 bases.

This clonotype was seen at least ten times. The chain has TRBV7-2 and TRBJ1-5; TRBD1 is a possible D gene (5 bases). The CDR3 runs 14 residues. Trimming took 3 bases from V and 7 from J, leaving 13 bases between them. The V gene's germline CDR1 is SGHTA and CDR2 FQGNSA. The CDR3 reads CASSFLSGSQPQHF. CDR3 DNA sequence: TGTGCCAGCAGCTTTCTGTCAGGGTCCCAGCCCCAGCATTTT.